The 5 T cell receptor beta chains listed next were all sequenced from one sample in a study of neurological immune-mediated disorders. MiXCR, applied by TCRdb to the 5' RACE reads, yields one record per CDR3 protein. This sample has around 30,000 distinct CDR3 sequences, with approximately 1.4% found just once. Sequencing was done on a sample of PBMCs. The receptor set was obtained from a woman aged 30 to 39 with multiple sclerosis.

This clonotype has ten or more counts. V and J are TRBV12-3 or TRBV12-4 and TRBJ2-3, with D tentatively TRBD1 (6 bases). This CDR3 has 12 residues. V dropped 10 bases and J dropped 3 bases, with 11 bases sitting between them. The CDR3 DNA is TGTGCCATCAACAGGGTAACAGATACGCAGTATTTT. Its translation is CAINRVTDTQYF.

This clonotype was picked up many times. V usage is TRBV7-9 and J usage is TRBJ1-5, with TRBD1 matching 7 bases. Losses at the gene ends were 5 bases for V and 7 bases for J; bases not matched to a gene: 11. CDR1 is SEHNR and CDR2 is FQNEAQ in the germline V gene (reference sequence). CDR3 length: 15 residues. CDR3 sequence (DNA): TGTGCCAGCAGCACCGGGACAGCCGCAGTCCAGCCCCAGCATTTT. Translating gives CASSTGTAAVQPQHF. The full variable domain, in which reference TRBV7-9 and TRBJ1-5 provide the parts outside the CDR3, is DTGVSQNPRHKITKRGQNVTFRCDPISEHNRLYWYRQTLGQGPEFLTYFQNEAQLEKSRLLSDRFSAERPKGSFSTLEIQRTEQGDSAMYLCASSTGTAAVQPQHFGDGTRLSIL.

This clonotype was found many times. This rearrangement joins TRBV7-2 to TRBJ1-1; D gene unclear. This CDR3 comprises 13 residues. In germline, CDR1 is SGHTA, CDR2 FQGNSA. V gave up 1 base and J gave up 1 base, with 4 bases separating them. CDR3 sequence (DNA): TGTGCCAGCAGCTTAGGACAGAACACTGAAGCTTTCTTT. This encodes CASSLGQNTEAFF.

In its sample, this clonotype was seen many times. As DNA, the CDR3 is TGTGCCACCAGTGGGGTCGGGGGCCCCGGTCCACAAGAGACCCAGTACTTC. Protein: CATSGVGGPGPQETQYF. The chain recombines TRBV24-1 with TRBJ2-5; the D gene could be TRBD1 or TRBD2 (6 bases each). This CDR3 has 17 residues. Trimming cost V 5 bases and J 2 bases, with 20 bases left between them. Germline assignment: CDR1 KGHDR and CDR2 SFDVKD.

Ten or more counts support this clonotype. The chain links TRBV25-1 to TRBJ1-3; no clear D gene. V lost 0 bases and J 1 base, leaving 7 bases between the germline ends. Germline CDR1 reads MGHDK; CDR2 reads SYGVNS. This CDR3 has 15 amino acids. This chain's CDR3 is CASSEYIQSGNTIYF. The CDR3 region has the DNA TGTGCCAGCAGTGAATATATACAGTCTGGAAACACCATATATTTT.